The 26 T cell receptor beta chains below all came from one sample that was sequenced in a study of CD8 T cells in Susac syndrome (dated by TCRdb to about 2019). Receptors were amplified or captured by the immunoSEQ multiplex PCR assay. RNA was extracted using the RNeasy kit, and roughly 0.5 to 1 microgram was reverse transcribed with random hexamers. TCRdb's own reprocessing of the public reads used fastp at Q25 and MiXCR and kept productive beta chains. Every CDR3 protein is listed once, alongside the most common genes and DNA of its rows. The sample profile shows 95,000 to 150,000 distinct CDR3 sequences; 90% to 95% of them were found once. Of the sample, 0.25% to 0.35% falls within the top ten clones. Sequencing was done on a sample of CD8+ T cells from PBMCs. The receptors here all came from a human donor with multiple sclerosis.

V usage is TRBV7-9 and J usage is TRBJ2-2, with 9 bases lining up with TRBD2. CDR3 length: 18 residues. Per the germline V gene, CDR1 is SEHNR and CDR2 is FQNEAQ (reference sequence). The ends lost 5 bases at V and 0 bases at J; junction bases unmatched: 10. CDR3 protein: CASSRLTSGGANTGELFF. CDR3 nucleotide sequence: TGTGCCAGCAGCCGCCTGACTAGCGGAGGAGCGAACACCGGGGAGCTGTTTTTT.

The chain employs TRBV4-1 and TRBJ2-7; D remains unclear. The V gene lost 0 bases and the J gene lost 4 bases, with 7 bases spanning the gap. CDR1 and CDR2 from the germline V gene are MGHRA and YSYEKL. The CDR3 is made up of 13 amino acids. The CDR3 reads CASSQEGRYEQYF. CDR3 DNA: TGCGCCAGCAGCCAAGAGGGCAGATACGAGCAGTACTTC.

J is TRBJ2-7 and V is TRBV11-2, with D hard to call. The germline V gene encodes CDR1 SGHAT and CDR2 FQNNGV. Trimming took off 5 bases at V and 4 bases at J, with 15 bases between the two ends. The CDR3 is 14 amino acids. This CDR3 is CASSPPGPSYEQYV. The CDR3 coding sequence is TGTGCCAGCAGCCCACCCGGGCCTTCATACGAGCAGTACGTC.

This chain connects TRBV7-8 to TRBJ2-7, with D possibly TRBD1 on 6 matching bases. V was shortened by 1 base and J by 6 bases, with 22 bases between the two germline ends. This CDR3 has 17 amino acids. Germline CDR1 and CDR2: SGHVS and FQNEAQ. The CDR3: CASSLGVYGTRGTEQYV. For the CDR3, the DNA is TGTGCCAGCAGCTTAGGGGTATATGGGACACGCGGAACCGAGCAGTACGTC.

The rearrangement uses TRBV5-6 and TRBJ2-7, with D perhaps matching TRBD1 or TRBD2 (5 bases each). Germline CDR1 SGHDT, CDR2 YYEEEE. Deletions cut 4 bases from V and 2 bases from J, with 16 bases between. This CDR3 region has 15 residues. The CDR3 spells CASSPRTGPTYEQYF. CDR3 sequence (DNA): TGTGCCAGCAGCCCACGGACGGGACCTACCTACGAGCAGTACTTC. The full variable domain, rest sourced from reference TRBV5-6 and TRBJ2-7, is DAGVTQSPTHLIKTRGQQVTLRCSPKSGHDTVSWYQQALGQGPQFIFQYYEEEERQRGNFPDRFSGHQFPNYSSELNVNALLLGDSALYLCASSPRTGPTYEQYFGPGTRLTVT.

In DNA, the CDR3 is TGTGCCAGCAGCTCCTTCTCTAGCACAGATACGCAGTATTTT. Protein: CASSSFSSTDTQYF. V is TRBV7-9 and J is TRBJ2-3; D ambiguous. Germline V CDR1 and CDR2: SEHNR, FQNEAQ (reference sequence). The CDR3 extends over 14 amino acids. Deletions cut 4 bases from V and 0 bases from J, with 8 bases between.

This clonotype was seen once. J is TRBJ2-5 and V is TRBV7-9; D call uncertain. CDR1 SEHNR and CDR2 FQNEAQ come from the germline V gene (reference sequence). This CDR3 has 14 residues. Trimming stripped 5 bases from V and 5 bases from J, with 15 bases between. The CDR3 DNA sequence: TGTGCCAGCAGCACAATCGGAAAGAGTGAGACCCAGTACTTC. Encoded protein: CASSTIGKSETQYF.

The gene calls are TRBV4-2 and TRBJ2-5; D is unresolved. The V and J ends lost 0 bases and 2 bases respectively, with 19 bases between them. The CDR3 covers 18 residues. CDR1 and CDR2 from the germline V gene are LGHNA and YNFKEQ. The CDR3 DNA reads TGTGCCAGCAGCCAAGATCTGGTGCTGCAAGCAACGCAAGAGACCCAGTACTTC. It specifies CASSQDLVLQATQETQYF.

The chain uses TRBV19 and TRBJ2-4; TRBD2 agrees at 12 bases. The CDR3 is made up of 17 amino acids. J lost 4 bases, V lost 5 bases, and 9 bases had no gene match. CDR1 LNHDA and CDR2 SQIVND come from the germline V gene (reference sequence). The CDR3 protein is CASSGASGRAAKNIQYF. The CDR3 DNA reads TGTGCCAGTAGTGGAGCTAGCGGGAGGGCCGCAAAAAACATTCAGTACTTC.

This sequence joins TRBV5-6 and TRBJ1-1; tentatively, D is TRBD1 (6 bases). CDR1 is SGHDT, CDR2 YYEEEE, per germline. The CDR3 loop spans 15 amino acids. The V end was cut by 5 bases, the J end by 5 bases, with 19 bases between. This chain's CDR3 is CASRDTDSRSTEAFF. The CDR3, as DNA: TGTGCCAGCAGAGATACGGACAGCCGGAGTACTGAAGCTTTCTTT. The complete variable domain, with remaining parts taken from reference TRBV5-6 and TRBJ1-1, reads DAGVTQSPTHLIKTRGQQVTLRCSPKSGHDTVSWYQQALGQGPQFIFQYYEEEERQRGNFPDRFSGHQFPNYSSELNVNALLLGDSALYLCASRDTDSRSTEAFFGQGTRLTVV.

This chain connects TRBV6-1 to TRBJ2-3; D possibly corresponds to TRBD2 (6 bases). V was shortened by 8 bases and J by 1 base, with 16 bases between the two germline ends. The germline V gene encodes CDR1 MNHNS and CDR2 SASEGT. The CDR3 is 15 amino acids. The CDR3 DNA reads as TGTGCCAGCGACACGACTAGGAGGGGCACAGATACGCAGTATTTT. Protein: CASDTTRRGTDTQYF.

The J gene is TRBJ2-5, the V gene TRBV6-6, with no clear D. The CDR3 has 12 residues. Germline lookup yields CDR1 MNHNY and CDR2 SVGAGI (reference sequence). V lost 2 bases and J lost 5, with 6 bases in between. Here the CDR3 reads CASSYGVETQYF. CDR3 DNA: TGTGCCAGCAGTTACGGGGTCGAGACCCAGTACTTC.

This clonotype was seen a handful of times. The genes are TRBV6-2 or TRBV6-3 and TRBJ1-1; D unclear. The CDR3 consists of 12 residues. Trimming removed 8 bases at V and 1 base at J, with 8 bases between. Germline-derived CDR1 and CDR2 are MNHEY and SVGEGT. Here the CDR3 reads CASAGGNTEAFF. The CDR3 DNA is TGTGCCAGCGCAGGCGGGAACACTGAAGCTTTCTTT.

The V and J genes are TRBV30 and TRBJ2-2; D unresolved. Deletions cut 0 bases from V and 1 base from J, with 3 bases between. The CDR3 contains 13 residues. CDR1 and CDR2 from the germline V gene are GTSNPN and SVGIG (reference sequence). CDR3 bases: TGTGCCTGGAGTGTACTGAACACCGGGGAGCTGTTTTTT. Its protein is CAWSVLNTGELFF.

CDR3 sequence reads: CASSSRDRITGELFF. The CDR3 DNA sequence: TGTGCCAGCAGCAGCCGGGACAGGATTACCGGGGAGCTGTTTTTT. The chain joins TRBV21-1 to TRBJ2-2; TRBD1 is the table's D call and was not checked against the DNA. TRBV21-1 is termed a pseudogene. The CDR3 extends over 15 amino acids.

The chain is built from TRBV3-1 and TRBJ2-6; D call uncertain. This CDR3 has 21 amino acids. Germline loops: CDR1 LGHDT, CDR2 YNNKEL (reference sequence). Trimming left V 0 bases short and J 3 bases short, with 24 bases between. CDR3 sequence: CASSQDWQVGLFWFGANVLTF. The CDR3 nucleotides are TGTGCCAGCAGCCAAGACTGGCAGGTTGGTTTATTTTGGTTTGGGGCCAACGTCCTGACTTTC.

The chain employs TRBV19 and TRBJ2-3; 8 bases match TRBD1. The germline gives CDR1 LNHDA, CDR2 SQIVND (reference sequence). Losses at the gene ends were 5 bases for V and 4 bases for J; bases not matched to a gene: 5. The length of the CDR3 is 14 residues. Written as DNA, the CDR3 is TGTGCCAGTAGTGACGGACAGGGTGCAGATACGCAGTATTTT. Its protein product is CASSDGQGADTQYF. Using reference TRBV19 and TRBJ2-3 for the parts outside the CDR3, the full variable domain is DGGITQSPKYLFRKEGQNVTLSCEQNLNHDAMYWYRQDPGQGLRLIYYSQIVNDFQKGDIAEGYSVSREKKESFPLTVTSAQKNPTAFYLCASSDGQGADTQYFGPGTRLTVL.

This CDR3 is CASSVPDTQYF. CDR3 DNA sequence: TGTGCCAGCAGCGTGCCAGATACGCAGTATTTT. V usage is TRBV6-6 and J usage is TRBJ2-3; the D is unclear. With 6 bases removed from V and 4 bases from J, the gap between germline ends came to 5 bases. The CDR3 covers 11 residues. CDR1 and CDR2 (germline): MNHNY, SVGAGI (reference sequence).

The CDR3 sequence: CASSLQAGGPHNEQFF. The CDR3 DNA reads as TGCGCCAGCAGCCTCCAAGCGGGAGGGCCCCACAATGAGCAGTTCTTC. The chain uses TRBV4-1 and TRBJ2-1, with 10 bases lining up with TRBD2. The V gene end was trimmed by 4 bases and the J gene end by 5 bases; junction bases not matched to a gene: 8. Germline-derived CDR1 and CDR2 are MGHRA and YSYEKL. The CDR3 is made up of 16 amino acids.

The chain uses TRBV2 and TRBJ1-3, with D unresolved. Germline CDR1 is SNHLY and CDR2 is FYNNEI. Between the trimmed V and J ends, which lost 6 bases and 2 bases, there was a span of 2 bases. The CDR3 consists of 11 residues. CDR3 nucleotides: TGTGCCAGCAGGCCTGGAAACACCATATATTTT. Protein sequence: CASRPGNTIYF.

This rearrangement joins TRBV4-1 to TRBJ2-3; D gene unclear. Germline lookup yields CDR1 MGHRA and CDR2 YSYEKL. The V end lost 1 base, the J end lost 0 bases, and 2 bases lay between the germline ends. The CDR3 covers 13 residues. The CDR3 sequence: CASSQGSTDTQYF. DNA for the CDR3: TGCGCCAGCAGCCAAGGTAGCACAGATACGCAGTATTTT.

The chain employs TRBV11-3 and TRBJ2-7; D possibly matches TRBD1 or TRBD2 (5 bases each). Trimming removed 6 bases from V and 3 bases from J, with 15 bases in between. Per germline, CDR1 SGHNT and CDR2 YENEEA. The CDR3 spans 14 residues. CDR3 DNA: TGTGCCAGCAGTTTCGGAGGCGGACACTACGAGCAGTACGTC. Its protein is CASSFGGGHYEQYV.

This chain uses TRBV19 with TRBJ2-7; 9 nucleotides align to TRBD1. This CDR3 is built from 16 residues. V was pared by 5 bases and J by 0 bases, with 8 bases of the junction left unmatched. The germline CDR1 and CDR2 sequences are LNHDA and SQIVND (reference sequence). CDR3 protein: CASSLAWDRASYEQYF. The CDR3 DNA is TGTGCCAGTAGTCTCGCCTGGGACAGGGCCTCCTACGAGCAGTACTTC.

The V gene is TRBV5-1, the J gene TRBJ2-2; the match to TRBD2 covers 9 bases. The length of the CDR3 is 14 residues. The V and J ends lost 9 bases and 4 bases, in that order; junction bases with no gene match: 7. CDR1 SGHRS and CDR2 YFSETQ come from the germline V gene. CDR3 bases: TGCGCCACCTCGCTAGCGGGATTCACCGGGGAGCTGTTTTTT. It translates to CATSLAGFTGELFF.

The table lists this clonotype with a count of one. The chain links TRBV29-1 to TRBJ2-1, with a possible D match to TRBD1 (5 bases). V was clipped by 3 bases and J by 6 bases, with 12 bases between them. The CDR3 has 13 amino acids. Germline CDR1 SQVTM, CDR2 ANQGSEA. The DNA of the CDR3 is TGCAGCGTTGACAAAAAGGGGCGCAATGAGCAGTTCTTC. Its translation is CSVDKKGRNEQFF.

The DNA of the CDR3 is TGTGCCAGCAGTTCTAACAGGTTTTGTCAGTACTTC. Its translation: CASSSNRFCQYF. This chain uses TRBV12-3 or TRBV12-4 with TRBJ2-5; the D gene is possibly TRBD1 (5 bases). This CDR3 spans 12 amino acids. The ends were cut back, 4 bases at V and 11 bases at J, with 14 bases in the middle.